The clone carrying this T cell receptor beta chain has only one observation. Its specificity is not known. In germline, CDR1 is LGHNA, CDR2 YSLEER. V lost 3 bases and J lost 6, with 8 bases in between. This CDR3 comprises 12 residues. The data derive from a study of cytomegalovirus exposure and HLA in healthy donors. Study overall: An early release of data contained about 85 million unique TCRs, which came from HLA-typed donors. Whole-study results and caveats: In a later analysis, parvovirus B19, influenza, CMV and Epstein-Barr virus appeared linked to several top co-occurrence clusters. Among TCR beta chains, those listed as cytomegalovirus-associated numbered fewer than 200. Data from an earlier analysis indicated that most TCR beta V segments were productive either about 90% or about 30% of the time.

This PCR relied on a set of 60 Vbeta primers and 13 Jbeta primers. Method: immunoSEQ multiplex PCR; TCRdb's copy keeps in-frame clones and lacks some. This sample has fewer than 200,000 clones, with approximately 75% found just once. The sequencing input was PBMCs. This sequence joins TRBV4-3 and TRBJ2-5, with D possibly matching TRBD1 (6 bases). This sequence originates from a young man in good health and CMV-seropositive. The DNA of the CDR3 is TGCGCCAGCAGCCACAGGGGTCAGACCCAGTACTTC. Amino acid sequence: CASSHRGQTQYF.